This passage covers 7 T cell receptor beta chains from one sample sequenced in a study of regulatory T cells in long-lasting Graves disease. Arm-PCR of CDR3 regions with iRepertoire HTBI primers generated TCR beta libraries. MiXCR, run by TCRdb on the multiplex PCR reads, gives a single entry per CDR3 protein. In the table there are more than 450,000 distinct CDR3 sequences, 15% to 20% of which are singletons. Noted time point: newly diagnosed GD, antithyroid drugs for less than 3 months. Construction of the TCR library relied on RNA isolated from PBMCs. These same records also appear under a second study, on T cells in Graves' hyperthyroidism and ophthalmopathy.

Sequencing was performed on peripheral blood mononuclear cells (PBMCs), taken at new diagnosis, from a patient treated with antithyroid drugs. The receptors were gathered from a man between 40 and 49 years old with Graves disease.

This clonotype was seen a few times. The chain is built from TRBV30 and TRBJ1-1, with D possibly TRBD1 on 6 matching bases. CDR1 is GTSNPN and CDR2 is SVGIG in the germline V gene (reference sequence). V lost 8 bases, J lost 1 base, and 17 bases lay in between. The CDR3 sequence is 14 residues long. CDR3 region: CARTVGGPNTEAFF. CDR3 bases: TGTGCCCGGACCGTAGGGGGTCCGAACACTGAAGCTTTCTTT.

This clonotype has at least ten counts. V usage is TRBV2 and J usage is TRBJ1-4, with 9 bases identical to TRBD1. Germline CDR1 and CDR2: SNHLY and FYNNEI. Trimming at V came to 4 bases and at J to 8 bases, leaving 8 bases not matched to a gene. The CDR3 has 15 residues. The CDR3 is CASSARTGVGEKLFF. Written as DNA, the CDR3 is TGTGCCAGCAGTGCCCGGACAGGGGTTGGAGAAAAACTGTTTTTT.

This clonotype was picked up many times. The chain links TRBV7-9 to TRBJ2-5; 7 bases are a match to TRBD2. CDR1 and CDR2 from the germline V gene are SEHNR and FQNEAQ (reference sequence). The V gene end was trimmed by 1 base and the J gene end by 5 bases; junction bases not matched to a gene: 7. The CDR3 has 15 amino acids. CDR3 sequence reads: CASSLVGRRGETQYF. CDR3 sequence (DNA): TGTGCCAGCAGCTTAGTGGGGCGGCGGGGGGAGACCCAGTACTTC.

In its sample, this clonotype was seen many times. This rearrangement joins TRBV28 to TRBJ1-1; 8 positions match TRBD1. Germline loops: CDR1 MDHEN, CDR2 SYDVKM. The ends lost 6 bases at V and 6 bases at J; junction bases unmatched: 9. The CDR3 consists of 14 residues. The CDR3 bases are TGTGCCAGCAGAACCGGACAGGGTAGGGCTGAAGCTTTCTTT. Protein: CASRTGQGRAEAFF.

This chain links TRBV7-2 with TRBJ1-5, with TRBD1 matching over 8 bases. Trimming took 1 base from V and 9 from J; bases not matched to a gene: 8. The V gene's germline CDR1 is SGHTA and CDR2 FQGNSA. This CDR3 region has 15 residues. The CDR3, as DNA: TGTGCCAGCAGCTTAGGGACAGGGATTCATCGGCCCCAGCATTTT. Residues: CASSLGTGIHRPQHF.

This clonotype was seen more than once but under ten times. Just one base apart from a much larger clone, this may be a read error. The chain employs TRBV7-9 and TRBJ2-2, with D possibly called TRBD1 or TRBD2 (5 bases each). The germline CDR1 and CDR2 sequences are SEHNR and FQNEAQ (reference sequence). The CDR3 totals 16 residues. Trimming took off 4 bases at V and 2 bases at J, with 14 bases between the two ends. The CDR3 DNA is TGTGCCAGCAGCTCCAGTCGGGGCGGTAACACCGGGGAGCTGTTTTTT. Translation: CASSSSRGGNTGELFF.

This clonotype appeared many times. V gene TRBV24-1 combines with J gene TRBJ2-7; no reliable D call. Trimming shortened V by 0 bases and J by 4 bases, and 0 bases separated the two germline ends. Germline assignment: CDR1 KGHDR and CDR2 SFDVKD. The CDR3 is 11 residues long. This chain's CDR3 is CATSDLYEQYF. In DNA form, the CDR3 reads TGTGCCACCAGTGATTTGTACGAGCAGTACTTC.